The present TCR beta chain was sequenced within a study of shared clonotypes between healthy human individuals (dated by TCRdb to 2020 to 2022). Concerning the study at large: A couple of women and a few men aged 18 to 49 years were included in the cohort. For each donor, CD4 naive and CD4 memory were each given three plates, CD8 naive was given two plates, and CD8 memory was given one plate. To estimate repertoire size and how much clonotypes are shared between individuals, the study performed deep sequencing of blood TCR repertoires from roughly five healthy adults. Libraries were prepared and TCR repertoires were sequenced by different laboratories using diverse techniques, in order to increase sequencing depth and limit assay-specific biases. Between about 0.8 and 9 billion PBMCs per donor were obtained by leukapheresis.

Concerning this clone itself: Its antigen remains unidentified. No much larger clone exists at a distance of one base, and base qualities are not known.

TCR CDR3 regions were amplified from genomic DNA by multiplex PCR using the deep immunoSEQ assay. Extracted genomic DNA from each cell subset was spread evenly across all wells of several immunoSEQ 96-well plates, with each plate serving as a replicate. For sorted subsets, approximately 210 ng of genomic DNA, equivalent to 30,000 or so T cell genomes, went into each replicate PCR. Purified libraries were measured with a Qubit 3.0 fluorometer, size-checked on a Bioanalyzer 2100, and measured again with the KAPA Library Quantification kit. A separate single-read 150-cycle Illumina NextSeq 550 flow cell was used to sequence each immunoSEQ 96-well plate. Turning to the authors' computational methods: Because only junctional sequences without quality scores were contained in the immunoSEQ output, filtering matching that applied to full-length reads could not be performed. Sequences were annotated with PyIR, a Python wrapper for IgBLAST v1.9, and V/J genes and CDR3 were assigned using IMGT germline references. Any read was removed if the V/J assignment was weak (E-value above 1e-6), the CDR3 was missing, or the read contained stop codons, out-of-frame junctions, or ambiguous translated residues. V3J clonotypes were defined by identical inferred V gene, J gene, and CDR3 amino acid sequence. Percentage overlap between repertoires was calculated by dividing the number of shared unique clonotypes by the size of the smaller repertoire. Three approaches were used to assess repertoire richness: RTK rarefaction, the Chao1 estimator, and Recon v2.1 estimates of unobserved clonotypes. OLGA was used to compute generation probabilities for all TCRbeta clonotypes that the gDNA method yielded from a few donors. TCRdb took this table from immuneACCESS and kept in-frame rearrangements with V and J called. Such tables lack part of the clones; where checked against another copy, unresolved V genes explain under half of the gap, and the rest is unexplained. V and J calls and clone size are as listed in that table; D and trimming were resolved from the DNA. The sample has 800,000 to 1,200,000 clones on record, around 78% of them singletons. Roughly 0.56% of the sample comes from the top ten.

The donors were healthy, HIV-negative adults with no recently reported acute infections or vaccinations. Every donor was a Caucasian adult living in Nashville, Tennessee, USA. Magnetic negative selection was used to enrich CD4+ T cells, after which naive cells were positively selected on CD45RA and the negative fraction became the memory subset. Blood was obtained by leukapheresis, after which PBMCs were separated by Ficoll-Histopaque density gradient centrifugation and cryopreserved in liquid nitrogen vapor phase. Analytical flow cytometry was used to check the purity and quantity of every magnetically sorted T cell population. Genomic DNA was isolated from each sorted fraction and quantified by UV absorbance on a Nanodrop 2000c. Trimming at the junction amounts to 2 bases on V and 5 bases on J, and the germline ends lie 12 bases apart. Spanning cysteine to phenylalanine, the CDR3 consists of 14 amino acids. Only the CDR3 DNA stays, 42 bases, in frame from base 1. The germline V gene supplies CDR1 KGHSH and CDR2 LQKENI.

What the research found in general, with its limitations: Compared with non-shared clonotypes, the clonotypes found in all four sorted-subset donors had higher generation probabilities. Based on pairwise subsampling, the degree of clonotype sharing among donors was expected to be affected by sequencing depth. Rarefaction of sorted-subset datasets indicated incomplete sequencing despite the large sequencing depth. Estimated clonotype richness was generally larger for naive than for memory subsets. The genetic and exposure-history diversity represented was limited by the small number of donors. Sampling was restricted to blood, and TCR repertoires in tissues likely differ from the TCR repertoires found in blood. Across a handful of donors, about 5.2% of naive CD4, 3% to 4% of naive CD8, roughly 2.3% of memory CD4, and 0.4% of memory CD8 clonotypes were shared.

The sample consisted of memory CD4+ T cells from PBMCs. Per the publication, the cell subset or site label means: CD45RA-negative fraction. The chain joins TRBV18 to TRBJ1-2; matching of 6 bases hints at TRBD1 as the D gene. The receptor's source is a man aged 18 to 29 in good health. Some clones in this sample may be carry-over from other donors' samples. CDR3 region: CASSPSGQGYGYTF. The nucleotides read TGTGCCAGCTCACCAAGCGGGCAGGGGTATGGCTACACCTTC.